Sequencing of this T cell receptor beta chain was carried out in a study of blood T cell repertoires in COVID-19. Sequencing was performed with immunoSEQ multiplex PCR; in TCRdb, only in-frame clones are kept and a portion is missing. This sample carries about 250,000 clones, roughly 85% of them seen once, and the ten largest clones take 6.6%. From germline, CDR1 is SGHTA and CDR2 FQGTGA. The V gene lost 3 bases and the J gene lost 4 bases, with 14 bases spanning the gap. The CDR3 totals 15 residues. This rearrangement joins TRBV7-3 to TRBJ2-3; perhaps TRBD1 as D (6 bases). Sequenced: PBMCs or T cells enriched from blood (not recorded which). The receptor was derived from a woman between 50 and 59 years old who had been exposed to COVID-19. DNA for the CDR3: TGTGCCAGCAGCTTGATAGGGGGAAGGGCAGATACGCAGTATTTT. It codes for CASSLIGGRADTQYF.